This TCR beta chain stems from a study of T cell responses to AZD1222 COVID-19 vaccine (dated by TCRdb to the early 2020s). Background for the entire study: Because spike-specific TCR depth and breadth did not differ between the two schedules, AZD1222 recipients who got a second dose at roughly 4 weeks were pooled with those who got a second dose at roughly 12 weeks. Trial participants were enrolled by age into 18-55, 56-69 and 70-plus year subgroups, with roughly 160, 29 and 62 TCR-sequenced participants respectively. TCR sequencing covered fewer than 250 trial participants: roughly 200 given two doses of AZD1222 and 26 given two doses of MenACWY control vaccine.

This clone came up a few times. It lacks a known antigen. No clone much larger than this one lies a single base away; base qualities are absent. In the paper's terms, the time point label means: baseline before first vaccination. The vaccinee samples were drawn from two UK trials, COV001 and COV002, one of which was a single-blind randomized controlled phase 2/3 trial testing AZD1222 (ChAdOx1 nCoV-19) in healthy adults. Trial participant PBMC samples were collected at day 0 and day 28 after the second dose for TCRbeta chain sequencing. The CDR3 regions of human TCRbeta chains were analyzed by immunosequencing. Regarding the original processing steps: TCRs in the repertoires were matched against a reference library of SARS-CoV-2-specific TCRs that had been generated with the MIRA antigen-specificity platform. Breadth was defined as the fraction of unique TCRs that were SARS-CoV-2-associated. Depth was defined as the fraction of total T cells that were SARS-CoV-2-associated. Using the MIRA data, every spike-specific TCR was mapped to the spike region that the TCR reacted to and assigned to either a CD4 or a CD8 class. Log10-transformed breadth and depth values were compared by one-way ANOVA with Sidak's multiple comparisons tests. TCRdb holds this immuneACCESS table with in-frame rearrangements only. Some clones are missing; in checked studies, unresolved V genes explain under half, and the rest has no known cause. D and trimming were read from the DNA, whereas the V and J calls and clone size are those reported in that table. This sample lists 130,000 to 150,000 clones; around 88% were detected once. About 14% of the sample is in the top ten clones.

V loses 5 bases of germline sequence and J loses 2 bases, and the interval between the two ends is 13 bases. The CDR3 runs 15 residues from the cysteine to the phenylalanine. Kept here is only the CDR3 DNA, which spans 45 bases and is read in frame from base 1. CDR1 and CDR2, looked up from the germline V gene, are SGHVS and FQNEAQ. Overall results and qualifications from the work: Reportedly, close to half of the unique spike-specific TCRs recognized epitopes lying outside the regions that are mutated in the B.1.351 and B.1.1.7 variants. Participants were mostly white British, with more females than males. The authors suggested clonal diversity may have been underestimated. Spike-specific TCR breadth and depth rose significantly after two AZD1222 doses compared with day 0 and with MenACWY recipients. In the small 56-69-year group, the increase in depth fell short of significance, most likely because of low power. Conclusions about previously exposed vaccinees are limited because only six or seven AZD1222 recipients were SARS-CoV-2 seropositive at baseline. The vaccine-associated CD4 TCRs covered the entire spike protein, and the dominant responses fell in regions 160-218 and 743-854. No day 14 peak-response samples were available, so repertoires were characterized only after the peak T cell response.

The material was peripheral blood, obtained on day 0 of AZD1222 vaccination. Recombination linked TRBV7-8 to TRBJ2-1; the D gene cannot be resolved reliably. The source is an adult in good health. The DNA sequence is as follows: TGTGCCAGCAGCCTCCAGGACCCAACCTACAATGAGCAGTTCTTC. The translation is CASSLQDPTYNEQFF.